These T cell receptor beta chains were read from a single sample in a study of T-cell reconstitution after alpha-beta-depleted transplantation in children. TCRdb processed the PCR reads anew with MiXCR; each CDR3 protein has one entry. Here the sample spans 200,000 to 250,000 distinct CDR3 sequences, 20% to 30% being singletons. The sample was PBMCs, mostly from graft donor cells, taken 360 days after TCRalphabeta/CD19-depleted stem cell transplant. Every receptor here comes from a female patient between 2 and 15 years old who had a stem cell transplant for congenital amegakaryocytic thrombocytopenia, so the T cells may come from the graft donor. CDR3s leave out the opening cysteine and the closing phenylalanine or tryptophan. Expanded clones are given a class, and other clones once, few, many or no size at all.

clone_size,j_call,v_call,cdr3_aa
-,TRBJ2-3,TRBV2,ASSDRGSADTQY
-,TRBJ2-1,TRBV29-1,SALGENSYNEQF
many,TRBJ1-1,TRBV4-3,ASSRTGDTEAF
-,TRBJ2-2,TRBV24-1,ATSDFSRPTDTGELF
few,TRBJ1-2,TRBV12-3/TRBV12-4,ASSSYRVDGYT
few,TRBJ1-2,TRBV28,ASSRRGAPH
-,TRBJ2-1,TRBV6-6,ASSGPRNEHF
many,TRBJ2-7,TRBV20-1,SARIAGGIYEQY
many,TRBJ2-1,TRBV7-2,ASSFSPQINEQF
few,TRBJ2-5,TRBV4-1,ASSQSGGTIQETQY
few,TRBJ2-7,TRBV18,ASSLGTGTREQY
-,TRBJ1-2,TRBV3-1,ASSQEGQIYGYT
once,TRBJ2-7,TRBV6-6,ASFPRSGGEQY
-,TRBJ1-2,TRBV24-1,ATRDRNYGYT
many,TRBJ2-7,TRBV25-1,ASESGRTYEQY
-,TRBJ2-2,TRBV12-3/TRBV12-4,ASTLMTVNTGELF
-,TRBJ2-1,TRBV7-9,ASSLGDWGYNEQF
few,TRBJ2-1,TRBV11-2,ASSLGAHNEQF
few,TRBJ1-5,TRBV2,ASRHSGSNQPQH
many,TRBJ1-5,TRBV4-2,ASSQDSNQPQH
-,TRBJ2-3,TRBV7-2,ASSLTGGGDTQY
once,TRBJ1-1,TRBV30,AWTPSGNTEAF
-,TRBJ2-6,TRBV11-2,ASSLEDSVYSGANVLT
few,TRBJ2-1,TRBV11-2,ASSLERGSNEQF